This paragraph reports one TCR beta chain. This sample is part of a study of blood T cell repertoires in COVID-19. The CDR3 loop spans 13 amino acids. Germline V gene sequence: CDR1 LGHDT, CDR2 YNNKEL (reference sequence). V dropped 4 bases and J dropped 4 bases, with 9 bases sitting between them. In the authors' workflow: Amplification of reference gene primers was used by the study to estimate nucleated cell counts. Libraries were prepared by immunoSEQ multiplex PCR; TCRdb keeps only in-frame clonotypes and omits some of them. Clonal size and the V and J genes are those of that table, whereas D and trimming came from the DNA. Among about 200,000 clones listed, around 80% were seen once.

This TCR was recovered from a woman aged 45-65 years with acute or convalescent COVID-19. This chain links TRBV3-1 (or the pseudogene TRBV3-2) with TRBJ2-3, with no clear D. Sequenced: peripheral blood. CDR3 DNA: TGTGCCAGCAGCCTAGCTCCGGCAGATACGCAGTATTTT. Its protein is CASSLAPADTQYF.